One and the same sample provided the 21 T cell receptor beta chains below, sequenced in a study of blood T cell repertoires in COVID-19. Sequenced by immunoSEQ multiplex PCR; TCRdb stores in-frame clones only, minus some. The sample shows about 73,000 clones, 80% to 85% of them seen only once. Source material: peripheral blood. These TCRs come from a human donor in a cohort sampled during active COVID-19.

CDR3 nucleotides: TGTGCCAGCAGCGTCTCGGTGGGCAGGGAGGGTGAAAAACTGTTTTTT. This gives the protein CASSVSVGREGEKLFF. The chain links TRBV9 to TRBJ1-4; weak D call: TRBD1 (5 bases). The CDR3 spans 16 residues. With 2 bases removed from V and 7 bases from J, the gap between germline ends came to 18 bases. Per germline, CDR1 SGDLS and CDR2 YYNGEE.

The chain joins TRBV5-6 to TRBJ1-2, with 7 bases matching TRBD1. V shed 1 base and J 0 bases; nucleotides not matched to a gene: 6. The CDR3 has 16 amino acids. From germline, CDR1 is SGHDT and CDR2 YYEEEE. The CDR3 sequence: CASSLSAGGTNYGYTF. The CDR3, as DNA: TGTGCCAGCAGCTTGTCGGCAGGGGGGACTAACTATGGCTACACCTTC.

CDR3 protein: CASSRGQPNNEQFF. CDR3 DNA sequence: TGTGCCAGCAGCCGGGGACAGCCTAACAATGAGCAGTTCTTC. The V gene is TRBV7-9, the J gene TRBJ2-1; 7 bases align to TRBD1. The length of the CDR3 is 14 residues. Unmatched junction bases numbered 6, after V lost 5 bases and J lost 5 bases. Germline V gene data show CDR1 as SEHNR and CDR2 as FQNEAQ (reference sequence). Complete variable domain (other parts from reference TRBV7-9 and TRBJ2-1): DTGVSQNPRHKITKRGQNVTFRCDPISEHNRLYWYRQTLGQGPEFLTYFQNEAQLEKSRLLSDRFSAERPKGSFSTLEIQRTEQGDSAMYLCASSRGQPNNEQFFGPGTRLTVL.

A few counts support this clone. The J gene is TRBJ2-6, the V gene TRBV5-1; no firm D call. The CDR3 runs to 16 residues. The germline V gene encodes CDR1 SGHRS and CDR2 YFSETQ. Deletions cut 5 bases from V and 0 bases from J, with 12 bases between. CDR3 DNA: TGCGCCAGCAGACAACGGGTGAGCTCTGGGGCCAACGTCCTGACTTTC. Translated: CASRQRVSSGANVLTF.

This chain links TRBV20-1 with TRBJ1-5; TRBD1 is a possible D gene (6 bases). CDR3 length equals 13 residues. Germline V gene sequence: CDR1 DFQATT, CDR2 SNEGSKA (reference sequence). V lost 3 bases and J lost 5, with 11 bases in between. The CDR3 DNA reads as TGCAGTGCTAGTATGGGGGCCCATCAGCCCCAGCATTTT. This codes for CSASMGAHQPQHF.

The chain uses TRBV18 and TRBJ2-1, with a tentative D call TRBD1 (6 bases). CDR1 KGHSH and CDR2 LQKENI come from the germline V gene. CDR3 length: 15 residues. Trimming removed 3 bases at V and 0 bases at J, with 9 bases between. The CDR3 region is CASSPTGYSYNEQFF. CDR3 sequence (DNA): TGTGCCAGCTCACCCACAGGGTACTCCTACAATGAGCAGTTCTTC.

V usage is TRBV9 and J usage is TRBJ1-2; no definite D call. V was shortened by 4 bases and J by 4 bases, with 14 bases between the two germline ends. Looked up from germline, CDR1 is SGDLS and CDR2 is YYNGEE. The CDR3 spans 14 residues. The CDR3 nucleotides read TGTGCCAGCAGCCTGGAGGCAGCGGGCTATGGCTACACCTTC. This codes for CASSLEAAGYGYTF.

The V gene is TRBV7-9, the J gene TRBJ2-1; 12 bases are a match to TRBD2. This CDR3 contains 15 residues. Germline V CDR1 and CDR2: SEHNR, FQNEAQ (reference sequence). The V gene end was trimmed by 7 bases and the J gene end by 9 bases; junction bases not matched to a gene: 10. Here the CDR3 DNA reads TGTGCCAGCATCACCCTAGCGGGGGGGCCCCGTGAGCAGTTCTTC. Amino acid sequence: CASITLAGGPREQFF.

The chain combines TRBV9 with TRBJ2-1; 9 bases are a match to TRBD1. The CDR3 consists of 15 residues. Germline V gene data show CDR1 as SGDLS and CDR2 as YYNGEE. With V trimmed by 0 bases and J by 6 bases, 4 bases remained unmatched. As DNA, the CDR3 is TGTGCCAGCAGCGTAGTAGGGACAGGGTTCAATGAGCAGTTCTTC. As protein: CASSVVGTGFNEQFF.

This clone was recorded only once. The V gene is TRBV27, the J gene TRBJ2-5; 7 bases fit TRBD1. The CDR3 consists of 17 residues. The V gene's germline CDR1 is MNHEY and CDR2 SMNVEV (reference sequence). The ends lost 6 bases at V and 5 bases at J; junction bases unmatched: 18. CDR3 nucleotide sequence: TGTGCCAGCAGGCCCCGGGCAGGGGGTACGCCATTGGAGACCCAGTACTTC. As protein: CASRPRAGGTPLETQYF.

The rearrangement uses TRBV11-1 and TRBJ2-5; D perhaps matches TRBD1 (6 bases). The V and J ends lost 5 bases and 2 bases respectively, with 15 bases between them. The CDR3 is 15 residues long. CDR1 is SGHAT, CDR2 FQDESV, per germline (reference sequence). CDR3 nucleotide sequence: TGTGCCAGCAGCCTCACCGGGACACCACAAGAGACCCAGTACTTC. Its protein is CASSLTGTPQETQYF.

The chain couples TRBV7-8 to TRBJ1-2, with D possibly being TRBD1 (6 bases). In germline, CDR1 is SGHVS, CDR2 FQNEAQ. The CDR3 is made up of 15 amino acids. V shed 0 bases and J shed 7 bases, with 15 bases lying between them. The CDR3 is CASSLALGGSPGYTF. CDR3 coding DNA: TGTGCCAGCAGCTTAGCGCTAGGGGGATCCCCTGGCTACACCTTC.

V is TRBV6-6 and J is TRBJ2-3; 8 bases are a match to TRBD2. Trimming at V came to 5 bases and at J to 1 base, leaving 26 bases not matched to a gene. Germline V lookup: CDR1 MNHNY, CDR2 SVGAGI (reference sequence). CDR3 length equals 22 residues. The CDR3 DNA follows: TGTGCCAGCAGTCGGACCCCCTCTAGCGGGCCCTCCCCCCGGGGGGGCACAGATACGCAGTATTTT. Translated: CASSRTPSSGPSPRGGTDTQYF.

V and J are TRBV3-1 (or the pseudogene TRBV3-2) and TRBJ2-5; no definite D call. Germline lookup yields CDR1 LGHDT and CDR2 YNNKEL (reference sequence). V lost 1 base and J lost 3, with 9 bases in between. The CDR3 is made up of 14 amino acids. The CDR3 region is CASSQGVVKETQYF. The CDR3 nucleotides read TGTGCCAGCAGCCAAGGAGTAGTCAAAGAGACCCAGTACTTC.

This chain uses TRBV7-2 with TRBJ2-3; 8 nucleotides match TRBD1. V lost 4 bases and J lost 2; bases outside the gene matches: 2. The CDR3 consists of 14 residues. Germline CDR1 and CDR2: SGHTA and FQGNSA. This chain's CDR3 is CASSWDRYTDTQYF. The CDR3 coding sequence is TGTGCCAGCAGCTGGGACAGGTACACAGATACGCAGTATTTT. Supplemented by reference TRBV7-2 and TRBJ2-3, the full variable domain reads GAGVSQSPSNKVTEKGKDVELRCDPISGHTALYWYRQSLGQGLEFLIYFQGNSAPDKSGLPSDRFSAERTGGSVSTLTIQRTQQEDSAVYLCASSWDRYTDTQYFGPGTRLTVL.

The chain is built from TRBV7-9 and TRBJ1-1; D call uncertain. The CDR3 sequence is 14 residues long. Trimming stripped 10 bases from V and 3 bases from J, with 18 bases between. The V gene's germline CDR1 is SEHNR and CDR2 FQNEAQ (reference sequence). The CDR3 loop is CAIEPREQYTEAFF. Here the CDR3 DNA reads TGTGCCATTGAGCCCCGGGAACAGTACACTGAAGCTTTCTTT.

The CDR3 sequence: CASRLTGADYGYTF. The CDR3 nucleotides are TGCGCCAGCAGGTTGACAGGCGCCGACTATGGCTACACCTTC. This chain connects TRBV5-1 to TRBJ1-2; perhaps TRBD1 as D (6 bases). In germline, CDR1 is SGHRS, CDR2 YFSETQ. CDR3 length: 14 amino acids. Deletions cut 5 bases from V and 3 bases from J, with 14 bases between.

This clone has a handful of counts. The V and J genes are TRBV6-6 and TRBJ2-1, with D perhaps TRBD1 (7 bases). In germline, CDR1 is MNHNY, CDR2 SVGAGI (reference sequence). V was trimmed by 6 bases and J by 4 bases, leaving 16 bases between them. This CDR3 region has 15 residues. The CDR3 loop is CASSLSGGGYNEQFF. The CDR3 DNA reads as TGTGCCAGCAGCCTATCAGGGGGAGGTTACAATGAGCAGTTCTTC.

To note about this clone: Different DNA sequences within this sample yield the same CDR3. The chain carries TRBV7-9 and TRBJ2-3, with 8 bases aligning to TRBD1. The CDR3 length is 14 residues. The V gene's germline CDR1 is SEHNR and CDR2 FQNEAQ (reference sequence). The V and J ends lost 3 bases and 3 bases, in that order; junction bases with no gene match: 2. The CDR3 loop reads CASSFGQGTDTQYF. The DNA for the CDR3 is TGTGCCAGCAGCTTTGGACAGGGAACAGATACGCAGTATTTT.

The gene calls are TRBV12-5 and TRBJ2-2; D gene unclear. The CDR3 has 16 residues. Germline values: CDR1 LGHNT, CDR2 FRNRAP. With 6 bases removed from V and 0 bases from J, the gap between germline ends came to 14 bases. In DNA, the CDR3 is TGTGCTAGTGGCCTCGGAGAGCAGTCGAACACCGGGGAGCTGTTTTTT. Translated, it gives CASGLGEQSNTGELFF. Drawing the rest from reference TRBV12-5 and TRBJ2-2, the complete variable domain is DARVTQTPRHKVTEMGQEVTMRCQPILGHNTVFWYRQTMMQGLELLAYFRNRAPLDDSGMPKDRFSAEMPDATLATLKIQPSEPRDSAVYFCASGLGEQSNTGELFFGEGSRLTVL.

This rearrangement joins TRBV7-2 to TRBJ2-1; 12 bases align to TRBD2. Germline trimming cut 4 bases from V and 2 bases from J; bases unmatched to any gene: 6. This CDR3 has 17 residues. Germline V gene lookup returns CDR1 SGHTA and CDR2 FQGNSA. CDR3 nucleotide sequence: TGTGCCAGCAGCTCTCCACTAGCGGGGGGAACCTACAATGAGCAGTTCTTC. Protein sequence: CASSSPLAGGTYNEQFF.